Sequencing of this TCR beta chain was carried out in a study of blood T cells in healthy people across ages. In this sample, this clonotype turned up a few times. The authors ran a second PCR of roughly 7 to 11 cycles using a sample-barcoded 5' primer and a J-beta primer mix. TCRdb passed the 5' RACE reads through MiXCR, listing each CDR3 protein once. The data contain hundreds of thousands of distinct CDR3 sequences, less than 25% of them singletons. The CDR3 has 12 residues. The germline gives CDR1 LNHNV, CDR2 YYDKDF (reference sequence). Trimming left V 8 bases short and J 4 bases short, with 9 bases between. These same records also appear under a second study, on T cells of mothers and their children. That work contributes: RNA that had been extracted went wholly into cDNA synthesis, at around 1.6 ug per 15 ul. Relative to unrelated pairs, biologically related mother-child dyads exhibited marginally greater, non-significant overlap.

V and J are TRBV15 and TRBJ2-1; D might be TRBD2 (6 bases). The sequencing sample was made of blood. The clonotype originates from a boy between 10 and 17 years old in good health. DNA for the CDR3: TGTGCCACCCGGCGGGGATACAATGAGCAGTTCTTC. Amino acid sequence: CATRRGYNEQFF. The entire variable domain, with the rest obtained from reference TRBV15 and TRBJ2-1, is as follows: DAMVIQNPRYQVTQFGKPVTLSCSQTLNHNVMYWYQQKSSQAPKLLFHYYDKDFNNEADTPDNFQSRRPNTSFCFLDIRSPGLGDTAMYLCATRRGYNEQFFGPGTRLTVL.